Below, 14 T cell receptor beta chains from the same sample are listed, as sequenced in a study of cytomegalovirus exposure and HLA in healthy donors. 60 Vbeta and 13 Jbeta primers were used in PCR. Sequencing used immunoSEQ multiplex PCR; TCRdb keeps in-frame clones, though not all of them. The data hold more than 150,000 clones, with 82% observed a single time. Sequences were obtained from PBMCs. The receptors were sampled from a man aged 35 to 55 in good health and CMV-seronegative.

This chain links TRBV5-1 with TRBJ2-1; D possibly corresponds to TRBD1 (6 bases). The CDR3 spans 14 residues. Germline V gives CDR1 SGHRS, CDR2 YFSETQ. V was trimmed by 0 bases and J by 6 bases, leaving 10 bases between them. The CDR3 here is CASSLGLRGNEQFF. The CDR3 nucleotides read TGCGCCAGCAGCTTGGGCCTCAGGGGCAATGAGCAGTTCTTC.

J is TRBJ2-1 and V is TRBV29-1; the D gene is possibly TRBD2 (5 bases). Germline V CDR1 and CDR2: SQVTM, ANQGSEA. V was pared by 6 bases and J by 9 bases, with 12 bases between. This CDR3 region has 11 residues. The CDR3 region has the DNA TGCAGCGTCGGAGGAGAGGGTGAGCAGTTCTTC. Translation gives CSVGGEGEQFF.

The genes are TRBV6-1 and TRBJ2-7; tentatively, D is TRBD2 (5 bases). V was clipped by 0 bases and J by 5 bases, with 26 bases between them. CDR1 is MNHNS and CDR2 is SASEGT in the germline V gene. This CDR3 is 19 amino acids long. The CDR3: CASSEARTFEILMGHEQYF. For the CDR3, the DNA is TGTGCCAGCAGTGAAGCCCGGACTTTTGAAATCCTCATGGGTCACGAGCAGTACTTC.

Of note for this clone: The conserved closing phenylalanine or tryptophan is absent in this CDR3, likely reflecting a read error. The chain links TRBV7-6 to TRBJ1-2, with unresolved D. The CDR3 length is 13 residues. CDR1 and CDR2 from the germline V gene are SGHVS and FNYEAQ. The V end lost 1 base, the J end lost 0 bases, and 3 bases lay between the germline ends. The CDR3 nucleotides read TGTGCCAGCAGCTTAGACCCTAACTATGGCTACACCCTC. Its translation: CASSLDPNYGYTL.

This clone was seen only once. The V gene is TRBV28, the J gene TRBJ1-4; D is uncertain. Trimming pared 9 bases from V and 0 bases from J, leaving 14 bases between. The CDR3 sequence is 15 residues long. Germline V gene lookup returns CDR1 MDHEN and CDR2 SYDVKM. DNA for the CDR3: TGTGCCAGTCTGGGAGCATTTGCAACTAATGAAAAACTGTTTTTT. This sequence encodes CASLGAFATNEKLFF.

The chain employs TRBV28 and TRBJ1-4; 7 bases fit TRBD1. This CDR3 has 16 residues. The V gene end was trimmed by 4 bases and the J gene end by 6 bases; junction bases not matched to a gene: 11. Per germline, CDR1 MDHEN and CDR2 SYDVKM. The CDR3 DNA reads as TGTGCCAGCAGTTCCACTTGGACAGGTTTTCATGAAAAACTGTTTTTT. Translated, it gives CASSSTWTGFHEKLFF. Based on the CDR3 plus reference TRBV28 and TRBJ1-4, the full variable domain is DVKVTQSSRYLVKRTGEKVFLECVQDMDHENMFWYRQDPGLGLRLIYFSYDVKMKEKGDIPEGYSVSREKKERFSLILESASTNQTSMYLCASSSTWTGFHEKLFFGSGTQLSVL.

This clone was picked up a small number of times. The rearrangement uses TRBV11-2 and TRBJ2-7, with D tentatively TRBD1 (5 bases). Deletions cut 2 bases from V and 2 bases from J, with 13 bases between. The CDR3 is 15 amino acids. CDR1 SGHAT and CDR2 FQNNGV come from the germline V gene. The CDR3 DNA is TGTGCCAGCAGCTTAAATAGCAGGGAAACCTACGAGCAGTACTTC. Amino acids: CASSLNSRETYEQYF.

The chain recombines TRBV28 with TRBJ2-2, with 12 bases that match TRBD1. This CDR3 is 17 amino acids long. CDR1 and CDR2 (germline): MDHEN, SYDVKM. The J segment lost 5 bases and the V segment lost 6 bases, leaving 10 bases of the junction unmatched. The CDR3: CASRSRDRGLYTGELFF. As DNA, the CDR3 is TGTGCCAGCAGATCTCGGGACAGGGGGCTTTATACCGGGGAGCTGTTTTTT.

V usage is TRBV28 and J usage is TRBJ2-1; the match to TRBD2 covers 12 bases. The V and J ends lost 3 bases and 7 bases, in that order; junction bases with no gene match: 7. Per the germline V gene, CDR1 is MDHEN and CDR2 is SYDVKM. This CDR3 has 16 amino acids. The CDR3, as DNA: TGTGCCAGCAGTTTGGCGACTAGCGGGGGAGTGAATGAGCAGTTCTTC. Its protein is CASSLATSGGVNEQFF. The full variable domain, its missing parts supplied by reference TRBV28 and TRBJ2-1, is DVKVTQSSRYLVKRTGEKVFLECVQDMDHENMFWYRQDPGLGLRLIYFSYDVKMKEKGDIPEGYSVSREKKERFSLILESASTNQTSMYLCASSLATSGGVNEQFFGPGTRLTVL.

The V and J genes are TRBV6-5 and TRBJ1-3; TRBD1 matches at 9 bases. There are 16 residues in the CDR3. The J segment lost 4 bases and the V segment lost 0 bases, leaving 4 bases of the junction unmatched. CDR1 and CDR2 (germline): MNHEY, SVGAGI. CDR3 nucleotide sequence: TGTGCCAGCAGTTACTCGGACAGGGGCTTCGGAAACACCATATATTTT. Translated: CASSYSDRGFGNTIYF.

The chain has TRBV6-5 and TRBJ2-2, with 8 nucleotides matching TRBD2. The CDR3 is 15 residues long. J was trimmed by 2 bases and V by 7 bases; bases with no gene match: 6. Germline-derived CDR1 and CDR2 are MNHEY and SVGAGI. The chain's CDR3 is CASTVAGSNTGELFF. For the CDR3, the DNA is TGTGCCAGCACCGTAGCGGGATCAAACACCGGGGAGCTGTTTTTT.

The rearrangement uses TRBV9 and TRBJ1-3, with a weak D call TRBD1 (6 bases). The CDR3 has 14 residues. Between the trimmed V and J ends, which lost 3 bases and 4 bases, there was a span of 11 bases. Germline lookup yields CDR1 SGDLS and CDR2 YYNGEE. The CDR3 loop reads CASSALTGGNTIYF. As DNA, the CDR3 is TGTGCCAGCAGCGCACTAACAGGGGGAAACACCATATATTTT.

This chain uses TRBV19 with TRBJ2-7; 10 bases fit TRBD1. The CDR3 contains 14 residues. Germline CDR1 reads LNHDA; CDR2 reads SQIVND (reference sequence). J gave up 4 bases and V 5 bases, and 5 bases lay outside the gene matches. CDR3 in DNA: TGTGCCAGTAGTGCGGGACAGGGGCGGTACGAGCAGTACTTC. Translated: CASSAGQGRYEQYF.

The J gene is TRBJ2-7, the V gene TRBV30; D is possibly TRBD2 (5 bases). CDR3 size: 13 residues. Trimming shortened V by 1 base and J by 2 bases, and 9 bases separated the two germline ends. Per germline, CDR1 GTSNPN and CDR2 SVGIG (reference sequence). The CDR3 DNA sequence: TGTGCCTGGAGTGAGGAGGTACCCTACGAGCAGTACTTC. Translation: CAWSEEVPYEQYF. Variable domain in full (rest from reference TRBV30 and TRBJ2-7): SQTIHQWPATLVQPVGSPLSLECTVEGTSNPNLYWYRQAAGRGLQLLFYSVGIGQISSEVPQNLSASRPQDRQFILSSKKLLLSDSGFYLCAWSEEVPYEQYFGPGTRLTVT.